This T cell receptor (beta chain) was observed in a study of OX40 agonist ivuxolimab in advanced cancers. This CDR3 comprises 13 residues. V lost 2 bases and J lost 2, with 7 bases in between. From germline, CDR1 is SGDLS and CDR2 YYNGEE. Measured with immunoSEQ multiplex PCR; TCRdb has only the in-frame clones, and not every one. The sample lists just under 75,000 clones; 90% were seen once. This clone was observed once. Its antigen is not identified. Overall study findings and caveats: Fewer expanded clones were found on average in CD4+ than in CD8+ T cells. Partial responders at 0.1-3.0 mg/kg showed near-lowest clonal expansion. At 0.1 to 3.0 mg/kg, clonal expansion of CD4+ and CD8+ blood T cells had occurred by week 6.

The sequenced sample was CD4+ or CD8+ T cells sorted from blood, obtained in a trial of the OX40 agonist ivuxolimab. This sequence originates from an adult with an advanced solid tumor such as melanoma, head and neck, liver or kidney cancer. This sequence joins TRBV9 and TRBJ2-5; possible D gene TRBD1, 5 bases. The CDR3 loop reads CASSVRQQETQYF. Here the CDR3 DNA reads TGTGCCAGCAGCGTCCGACAGCAAGAGACCCAGTACTTC. Full variable domain (rest looked up from reference TRBV9 and TRBJ2-5): DSGVTQTPKHLITATGQRVTLRCSPRSGDLSVYWYQQSLDQGLQFLIQYYNGEERAKGNILERFSAQQFPDLHSELNLSSLELGDSALYFCASSVRQQETQYFGPGTRLLVL.